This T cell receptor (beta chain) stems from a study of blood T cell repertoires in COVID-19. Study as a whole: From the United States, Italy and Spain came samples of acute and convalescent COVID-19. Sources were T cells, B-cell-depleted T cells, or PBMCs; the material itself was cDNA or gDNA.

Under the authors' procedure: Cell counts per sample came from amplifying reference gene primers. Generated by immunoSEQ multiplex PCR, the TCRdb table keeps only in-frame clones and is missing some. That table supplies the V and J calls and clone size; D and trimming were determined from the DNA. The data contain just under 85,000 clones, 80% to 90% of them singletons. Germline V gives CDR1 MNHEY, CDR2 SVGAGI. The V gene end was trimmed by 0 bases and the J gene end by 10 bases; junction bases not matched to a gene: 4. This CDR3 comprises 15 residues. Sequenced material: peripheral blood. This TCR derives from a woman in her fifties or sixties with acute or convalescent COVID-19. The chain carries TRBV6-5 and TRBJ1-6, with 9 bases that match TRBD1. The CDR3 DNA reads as TGTGCCAGCAGTTACTCGGGACAGGGTGAATCACCCCTCCACTTT. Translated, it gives CASSYSGQGESPLHF.